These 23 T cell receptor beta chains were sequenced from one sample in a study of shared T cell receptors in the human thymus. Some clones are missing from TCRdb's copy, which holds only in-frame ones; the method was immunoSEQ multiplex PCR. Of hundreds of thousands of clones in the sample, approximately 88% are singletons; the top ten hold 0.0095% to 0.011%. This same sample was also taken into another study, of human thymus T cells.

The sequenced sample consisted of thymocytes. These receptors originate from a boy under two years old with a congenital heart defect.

CDR3 in amino acids: CASSESKGTRNNEQFF. The CDR3 nucleotides are TGCGCCAGCAGTGAGTCGAAGGGGACTAGAAACAATGAGCAGTTCTTC. V and J are TRBV10-1 and TRBJ2-1, with 8 bases fitting TRBD2. J was trimmed by 5 bases and V by 0 bases; bases with no gene match: 6. The CDR3 sequence is 16 residues long. Germline CDR1 reads WNHNN; CDR2 reads SYGVQD (reference sequence).

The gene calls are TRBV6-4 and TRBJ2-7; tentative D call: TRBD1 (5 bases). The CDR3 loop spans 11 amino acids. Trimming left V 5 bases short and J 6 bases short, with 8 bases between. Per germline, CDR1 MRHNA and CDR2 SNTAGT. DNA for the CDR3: TGTGCCAGCAGTCCTAGGGGCGAGCAGTACTTC. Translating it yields CASSPRGEQYF.

CDR3 DNA sequence: TGCGCCAGCAGCCAAGATACCCCATCCGGCGGGAGGGCCTACAATGAGCAGTTCTTC. Its protein is CASSQDTPSGGRAYNEQFF. The chain is built from TRBV4-1 and TRBJ2-1, with TRBD2 identical over 9 bases. The CDR3 totals 19 residues. Germline CDR1 and CDR2: MGHRA and YSYEKL. J was trimmed by 2 bases and V by 0 bases; bases with no gene match: 11.

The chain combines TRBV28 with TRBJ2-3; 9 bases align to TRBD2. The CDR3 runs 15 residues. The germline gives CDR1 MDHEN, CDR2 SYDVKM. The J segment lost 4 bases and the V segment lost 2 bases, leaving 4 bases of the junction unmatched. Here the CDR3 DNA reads TGTGCCAGCAGTTTAGCGGGAGGGCCAGCAGATACGCAGTATTTT. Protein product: CASSLAGGPADTQYF.

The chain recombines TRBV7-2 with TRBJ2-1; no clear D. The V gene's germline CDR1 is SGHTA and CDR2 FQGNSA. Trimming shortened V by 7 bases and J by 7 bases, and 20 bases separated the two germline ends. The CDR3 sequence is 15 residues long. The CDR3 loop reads CASTEPNRPENEQFF. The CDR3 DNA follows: TGTGCCAGCACCGAACCGAACAGACCAGAGAATGAGCAGTTCTTC.

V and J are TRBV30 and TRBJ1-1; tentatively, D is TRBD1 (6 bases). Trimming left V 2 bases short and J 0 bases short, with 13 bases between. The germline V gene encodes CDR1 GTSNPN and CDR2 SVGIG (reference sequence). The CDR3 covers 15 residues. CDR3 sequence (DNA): TGTGCCTGGAGTACAGCACAGGGCTTGAACACTGAAGCTTTCTTT. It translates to CAWSTAQGLNTEAFF. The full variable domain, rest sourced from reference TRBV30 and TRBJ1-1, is SQTIHQWPATLVQPVGSPLSLECTVEGTSNPNLYWYRQAAGRGLQLLFYSVGIGQISSEVPQNLSASRPQDRQFILSSKKLLLSDSGFYLCAWSTAQGLNTEAFFGQGTRLTVV.

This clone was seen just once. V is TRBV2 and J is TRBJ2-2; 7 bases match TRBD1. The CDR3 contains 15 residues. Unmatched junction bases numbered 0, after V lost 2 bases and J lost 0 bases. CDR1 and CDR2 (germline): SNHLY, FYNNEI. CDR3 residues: CASSEQGANTGELFF. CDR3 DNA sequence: TGTGCCAGCAGTGAACAGGGGGCGAACACCGGGGAGCTGTTTTTT. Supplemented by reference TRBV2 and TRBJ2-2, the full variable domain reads EPEVTQTPSHQVTQMGQEVILRCVPISNHLYFYWYRQILGQKVEFLVSFYNNEISEKSEIFDDQFSVERPDGSNFTLKIRSTKLEDSAMYFCASSEQGANTGELFFGEGSRLTVL.

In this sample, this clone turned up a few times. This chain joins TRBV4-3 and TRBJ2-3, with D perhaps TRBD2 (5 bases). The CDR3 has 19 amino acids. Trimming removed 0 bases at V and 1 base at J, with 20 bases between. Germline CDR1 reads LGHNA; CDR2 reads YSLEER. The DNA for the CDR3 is TGCGCCAGCAGCCAAGAAAGAGGTCGGCTACCGAGGGGCACAGATACGCAGTATTTT. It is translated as CASSQERGRLPRGTDTQYF.

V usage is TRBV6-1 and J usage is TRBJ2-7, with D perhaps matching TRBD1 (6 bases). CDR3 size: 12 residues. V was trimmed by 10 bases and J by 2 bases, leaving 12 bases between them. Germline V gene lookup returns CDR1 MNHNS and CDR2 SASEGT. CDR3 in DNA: TGTGCCACCGGGACATTTACCTACGAGCAGTACTTC. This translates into CATGTFTYEQYF.

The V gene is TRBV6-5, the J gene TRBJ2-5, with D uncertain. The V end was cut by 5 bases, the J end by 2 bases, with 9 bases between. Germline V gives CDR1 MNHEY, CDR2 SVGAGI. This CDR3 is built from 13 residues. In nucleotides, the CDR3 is TGTGCCAGCAGTCGCGAGGAACAAGAGACCCAGTACTTC. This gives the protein CASSREEQETQYF.

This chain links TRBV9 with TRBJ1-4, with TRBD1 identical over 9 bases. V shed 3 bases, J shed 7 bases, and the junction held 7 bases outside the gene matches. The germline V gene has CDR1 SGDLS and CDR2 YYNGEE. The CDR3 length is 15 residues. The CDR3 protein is CASSEGTGRREKLFF. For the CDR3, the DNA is TGTGCCAGCAGCGAGGGGACAGGGAGGCGTGAAAAACTGTTTTTT.

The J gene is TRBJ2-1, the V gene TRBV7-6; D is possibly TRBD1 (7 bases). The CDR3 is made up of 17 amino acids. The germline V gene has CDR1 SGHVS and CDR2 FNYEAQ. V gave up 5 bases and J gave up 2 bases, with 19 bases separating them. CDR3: CASSPLQEGAAYNEQFF. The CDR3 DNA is TGTGCCAGCAGCCCACTTCAGGAGGGGGCGGCCTACAATGAGCAGTTCTTC. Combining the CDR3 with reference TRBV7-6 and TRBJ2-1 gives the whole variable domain GAGVSQSPRYKVTKRGQDVALRCDPISGHVSLYWYRQALGQGPEFLTYFNYEAQQDKSGLPNDRFSAERPEGSISTLTIQRTEQRDSAMYRCASSPLQEGAAYNEQFFGPGTRLTVL.

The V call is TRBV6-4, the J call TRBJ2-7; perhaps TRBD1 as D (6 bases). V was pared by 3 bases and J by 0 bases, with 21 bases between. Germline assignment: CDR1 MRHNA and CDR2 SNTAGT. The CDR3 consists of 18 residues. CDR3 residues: CASSDSPHTQGGSYEQYF. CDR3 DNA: TGTGCCAGCAGTGATAGTCCCCACACCCAAGGGGGCTCCTACGAGCAGTACTTC.

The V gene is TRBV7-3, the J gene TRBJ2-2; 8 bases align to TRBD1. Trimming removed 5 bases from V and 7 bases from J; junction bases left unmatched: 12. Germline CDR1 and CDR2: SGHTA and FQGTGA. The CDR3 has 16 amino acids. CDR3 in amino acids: CASSTEDRERGGELFF. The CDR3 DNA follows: TGTGCCAGCAGCACCGAGGACAGGGAGAGGGGCGGGGAGCTGTTTTTT.

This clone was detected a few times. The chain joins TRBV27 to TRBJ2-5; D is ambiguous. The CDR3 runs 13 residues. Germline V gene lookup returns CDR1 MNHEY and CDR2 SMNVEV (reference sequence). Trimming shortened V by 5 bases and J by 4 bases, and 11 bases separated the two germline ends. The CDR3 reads CASSRRVGETQYF. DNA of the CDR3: TGTGCCAGCAGTCGCCGCGTTGGAGAGACCCAGTACTTC.

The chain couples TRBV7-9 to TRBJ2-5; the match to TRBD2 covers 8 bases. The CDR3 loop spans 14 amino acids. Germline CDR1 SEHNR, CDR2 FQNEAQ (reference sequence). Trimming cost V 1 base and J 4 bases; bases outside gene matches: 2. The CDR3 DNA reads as TGTGCCAGCAGCTTAGGGCTAGCGGGAGAGACCCAGTACTTC. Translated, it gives CASSLGLAGETQYF.

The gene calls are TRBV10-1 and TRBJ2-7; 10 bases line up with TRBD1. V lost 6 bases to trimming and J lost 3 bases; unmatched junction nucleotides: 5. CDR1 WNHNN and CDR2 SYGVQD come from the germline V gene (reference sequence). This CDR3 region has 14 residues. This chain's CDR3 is CASSLGQGVYEQYF. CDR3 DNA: TGCGCCAGCAGCCTCGGACAGGGGGTCTACGAGCAGTACTTC.

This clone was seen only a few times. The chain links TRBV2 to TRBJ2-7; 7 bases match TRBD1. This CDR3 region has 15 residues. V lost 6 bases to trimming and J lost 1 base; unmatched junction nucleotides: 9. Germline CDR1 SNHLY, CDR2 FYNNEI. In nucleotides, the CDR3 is TGTGCCAGCAGACCTCCGGAGACAGGGTCCTACGAGCAGTACTTC. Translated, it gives CASRPPETGSYEQYF.

The DNA for the CDR3 is TGTGCCAGCAGTGAATCTAGCCCGACCACGACATGTTTAAATGAGCAGTTCTTC. Encoded protein: CASSESSPTTTCLNEQFF. This chain uses TRBV2 with TRBJ2-1; possibly TRBD2 for D (5 bases). Germline CDR1 reads SNHLY; CDR2 reads FYNNEI. The ends were cut back, 2 bases at V and 7 bases at J, with 24 bases in the middle. This CDR3 spans 18 amino acids.

The CDR3 loop reads CASSIEGTGPMNNQPQHF. The CDR3 DNA reads TGTGCCAGTAGTATAGAGGGGACAGGGCCAATGAACAATCAGCCCCAGCATTTT. The V gene is TRBV19, the J gene TRBJ1-5, with 9 bases identical to TRBD1. The CDR3 has 18 amino acids. After removal of 0 bases from V and 3 bases from J, the junction contained 9 bases not matched to a gene. The germline V gene encodes CDR1 LNHDA and CDR2 SQIVND (reference sequence).

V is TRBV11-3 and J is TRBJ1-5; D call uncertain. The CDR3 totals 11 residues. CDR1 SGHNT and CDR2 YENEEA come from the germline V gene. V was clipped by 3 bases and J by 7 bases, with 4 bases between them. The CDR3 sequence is CASSLRQPQHF. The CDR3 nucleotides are TGTGCCAGCAGCTTGAGGCAGCCCCAGCATTTT.

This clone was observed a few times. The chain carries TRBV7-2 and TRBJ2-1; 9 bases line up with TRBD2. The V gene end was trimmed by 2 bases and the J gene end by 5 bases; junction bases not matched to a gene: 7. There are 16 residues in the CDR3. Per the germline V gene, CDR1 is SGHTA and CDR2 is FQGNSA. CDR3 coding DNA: TGTGCCAGCAGCTTACGTCTAGCGGGACGAAACAATGAGCAGTTCTTC. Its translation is CASSLRLAGRNNEQFF.

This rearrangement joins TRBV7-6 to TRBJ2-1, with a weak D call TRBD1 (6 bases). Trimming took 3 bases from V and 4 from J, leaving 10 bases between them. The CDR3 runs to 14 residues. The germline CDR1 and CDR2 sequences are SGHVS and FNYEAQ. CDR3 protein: CASSFRDIYNEQFF. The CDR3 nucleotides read TGTGCCAGCAGCTTTCGGGACATTTACAATGAGCAGTTCTTC.